This T cell receptor (beta chain) stems from a study of Graves' ophthalmopathy and Graves' hyperthyroidism. Study-wide points: The authors also found most expanded thyroid clonotypes above 0.001 frequency in blood.

Ophthalmopathy donors' eye disease showed moderate-to-severe activity, CAS of at least 3, NOSPECS of at least 4 and duration under 3 months. Uncontrolled infections, other autoimmune diseases, pregnancy or lactation barred patients from enrollment. A roughly 10 ml volume of fresh peripheral blood provided the PBMCs. With respect to this clonotype: Antigen unknown.

V was pared by 2 bases and J by 10 bases, with 21 bases between. This CDR3 region has 16 residues. Germline CDR1 SGHRS, CDR2 YFSETQ. The authors amplified TCR beta CDR3 regions from RNA transcripts. First-round RT-PCR used HTBI primers; second-round multiplex PCR followed. TCRdb processed the multiplex PCR reads anew with MiXCR; each CDR3 protein has one entry. The sample contains about 740,000 distinct CDR3 sequences, approximately 40% of which appear only once. This sequence originates from an adult man with Graves' ophthalmopathy. The sample taken for sequencing was peripheral blood. This chain links TRBV5-1 with TRBJ2-2, with D possibly matching TRBD2 (5 bases). CDR3 amino acids: CASSFGAAGLSAELFF. The CDR3 DNA is TGCGCCAGCAGCTTTGGAGCGGCCGGTCTCTCCGCGGAGCTGTTTTTT.